A selection of T cell receptor beta chains follows, all from one sample in a study of a mutant IDH1 vaccine in newly diagnosed glioma. Measured with immunoSEQ multiplex PCR; TCRdb has only the in-frame clones, and not every one. Of roughly 54,000 clones detected, about 85% appear once; the ten largest clones hold roughly 4%. The antigens of these receptors remain unknown. The starting material was PBMCs, obtained from a glioma patient whose treatment included an IDH1 peptide vaccine. These receptors were obtained from a woman aged 18 to 35 with glioma. The CDR3 runs from the conserved cysteine through the conserved F or W. D genes are given only for firm matches. Only part of the rows carry a size: once, few, many, or a class if the clone is expanded.

.,TRBJ1-1,TRBV11-2,.,CASSLFALGGGNTEAFF,TGTGCCAGCAGCTTATTCGCGTTAGGCGGGGGGAACACTGAAGCTTTCTTT
.,TRBJ2-1,TRBV30,TRBD2,CAWSWASGRGFYNEQFF,TGTGCCTGGAGTTGGGCTAGCGGGAGGGGATTTTACAATGAGCAGTTCTTC
.,TRBJ1-4,TRBV19,TRBD1,CASSMGQPNEKLFF,TGTGCCAGTAGTATGGGACAGCCTAATGAAAAACTGTTTTTT
.,TRBJ1-2,TRBV7-2,TRBD1,CASSLDWTGRNGYTF,TGTGCCAGCAGCTTAGATTGGACAGGGAGGAATGGCTACACCTTC
.,TRBJ2-3,TRBV7-8,.,CASSLIEQGTDTQYF,TGTGCCAGCAGCTTAATAGAGCAGGGAACAGATACGCAGTATTTT
.,TRBJ1-4,TRBV7-8,.,CASSLVGGATNEKLFF,TGTGCCAGCAGCTTAGTGGGGGGTGCAACTAATGAAAAACTGTTTTTT
.,TRBJ1-1,TRBV7-8,.,CASSFGRFSGTEAFF,TGTGCCAGCAGCTTTGGGAGATTCTCGGGCACTGAAGCTTTCTTT
.,TRBJ2-3,TRBV7-9,TRBD1,CASSTDRGLADTQYF,TGTGCCAGCAGCACCGACAGGGGGCTGGCAGATACGCAGTATTTT
.,TRBJ1-3,TRBV6-4,TRBD1,CASRPDREGGNTIYF,TGTGCCAGCCGGCCTGACAGGGAAGGAGGAAACACCATATATTTT
.,TRBJ1-2,TRBV6-5,TRBD1,CASSYDQGARGYTF,TGTGCCAGCAGTTACGATCAGGGGGCTCGTGGCTACACCTTC
.,TRBJ2-3,TRBV6-5,TRBD2,CASSTGTISVNTQYF,TGTGCCAGCAGCACCGGGACTATTTCGGTTAATACGCAGTATTTT
large,TRBJ1-2,TRBV29-1,TRBD1,CSVLGTEVSNYGYTF,TGCAGCGTCCTCGGGACAGAAGTATCTAACTATGGCTACACCTTC
.,TRBJ1-1,TRBV4-1,.,CASSPAGAPRGPDTEAFF,TGCGCCAGCAGCCCGGCAGGGGCCCCACGGGGGCCAGACACTGAAGCTTTCTTT
few,TRBJ2-2,TRBV28,.,CASSLLGAGELFF,TGTGCCAGCAGTTTGTTGGGCGCGGGGGAGCTGTTTTTT
.,TRBJ1-1,TRBV5-4,.,CASSQNEKLNTEAFF,TGTGCCAGCAGTCAAAACGAGAAACTGAACACTGAAGCTTTCTTT
.,TRBJ2-1,TRBV7-9,TRBD2,CASSILPPGLGMDEQFF,TGTGCCAGCAGCATACTTCCACCGGGACTAGGAATGGATGAGCAGTTCTTC
medium-sized,TRBJ2-7,TRBV4-3,.,CASSQVTGTYEQYF,TGCGCCAGCAGCCAAGTCACAGGTACCTACGAGCAGTACTTC
.,TRBJ2-3,TRBV2,TRBD2,CASRYLAGTADTQYF,TGTGCCAGCAGATATCTAGCGGGAACCGCAGATACGCAGTATTTT
.,TRBJ2-5,TRBV9,TRBD2,CASSVGGGGAGRVTQYF,TGTGCCAGCAGCGTAGGGGGCGGGGGGGCCGGTAGGGTGACCCAGTACTTC
.,TRBJ1-2,TRBV6-5,.,CASRPFDRTNYGYTF,TGTGCCAGCAGACCGTTCGACAGGACTAACTATGGCTACACCTTC
.,TRBJ1-1,TRBV7-8,.,CASSLYDSGISEAFF,TGTGCCAGCAGCTTATATGACAGTGGAATTTCTGAAGCTTTCTTT
.,TRBJ1-1,TRBV30,TRBD1,CAWSPDRGGTEAFF,TGTGCCTGGAGCCCCGACAGGGGGGGGACTGAAGCTTTCTTT
.,TRBJ1-1,TRBV15,.,CATSRDRNTEAFF,TGTGCCACCAGCAGAGACCGAAACACTGAAGCTTTCTTT
.,TRBJ2-7,TRBV14,.,CASSQTTGYYEQYF,TGTGCCAGCAGCCAAACAACAGGGTACTACGAGCAGTACTTC
.,TRBJ2-1,TRBV5-4,.,CASSLPPNFEQFF,TGTGCCAGCAGCTTGCCCCCTAATTTTGAGCAGTTCTTC
.,TRBJ1-1,TRBV19,.,CASIRNYGMNTEAFF,TGTGCCAGTATCCGGAACTACGGGATGAACACTGAAGCTTTCTTT
.,TRBJ2-3,TRBV9,TRBD1,CASSTPWDREDGDTQYF,TGTGCCAGCAGCACCCCCTGGGACAGGGAGGATGGAGATACGCAGTATTTT
.,TRBJ2-2,TRBV4-3,.,CASSLLTGAGTGELFF,TGCGCCAGCAGCCTCCTGACGGGGGCGGGCACCGGGGAGCTGTTTTTT
.,TRBJ2-7,TRBV21-1,.,CASSKDAAGGASYEQYF,TGTGCCAGCAGCAAAGATGCCGCAGGGGGCGCATCCTACGAGCAGTACTTC
.,TRBJ2-1,TRBV10-3,TRBD2,CAISDPVVAGKYNEQFF,TGTGCCATCAGTGACCCCGTGGTAGCGGGGAAATACAATGAGCAGTTCTTC
.,TRBJ2-1,TRBV5-1,.,CASSLALGGNEQFF,TGCGCCAGCAGCTTGGCGCTGGGTGGGAATGAGCAGTTCTTC
once,TRBJ1-2,TRBV30,.,CAWDLGQGVDGYTF,TGTGCCTGGGACCTGGGGCAGGGTGTTGATGGCTACACCTTC
once,TRBJ2-7,TRBV11-2,.,CASSLEGRLDSYEQYF,TGTGCCAGCAGCTTAGAAGGGAGGCTAGACTCCTACGAGCAGTACTTC
.,TRBJ2-1,TRBV7-6,TRBD2,CASSLGLAHSSYNEQFF,TGTGCCAGCAGCCTGGGACTAGCTCATAGCTCCTACAATGAGCAGTTCTTC
.,TRBJ1-3,TRBV7-2,.,CASSITGRGSGNTIYF,TGTGCCAGCAGCATCACAGGGAGAGGATCTGGAAACACCATATATTTT
.,TRBJ2-1,TRBV7-9,.,CASSLVQMRNEQFF,TGTGCCAGCAGCTTAGTTCAAATGAGAAATGAGCAGTTCTTC
.,TRBJ2-2,TRBV5-6,TRBD2,CASSFRLAGGGTGELFF,TGTGCCAGCAGCTTCCGACTAGCGGGAGGAGGGACCGGGGAGCTGTTTTTT
few,TRBJ1-1,TRBV21-1,.,CASSRGTEAFF,TGTGCCAGCAGCAGGGGGACTGAAGCTTTCTTT
.,TRBJ2-5,TRBV29-1,.,CSVEQGKETQYF,TGCAGCGTTGAACAGGGGAAAGAGACCCAGTACTTC
.,TRBJ1-1,TRBV6-5,.,CASSYASGGKAFF,TGTGCCAGCAGTTACGCCTCAGGCGGAAAAGCTTTCTTT
.,TRBJ1-1,TRBV7-8,TRBD1,CASSLRQGGGTEAFF,TGTGCCAGCAGCTTAAGACAGGGGGGAGGCACTGAAGCTTTCTTT
.,TRBJ2-3,TRBV6-6,TRBD1,CASIRGPTDTQYF,TGTGCCAGTATCAGGGGGCCCACAGATACGCAGTATTTT
.,TRBJ2-7,TRBV6-5,TRBD2,CASTPFAGAYEQYF,TGTGCCAGCACCCCCTTCGCGGGGGCCTACGAGCAGTACTTC
.,TRBJ1-6,TRBV4-2,.,CASSQEEGSVSPLHF,TGTGCCAGCAGCCAAGAGGAGGGATCGGTTTCACCCCTCCACTTT
.,TRBJ2-7,TRBV28,.,CASSLAYEQYF,TGTGCCAGCAGCCTAGCTTACGAGCAGTACTTC
.,TRBJ1-4,TRBV6-1,.,CASSATGTTNEKLFF,TGTGCCAGCAGTGCGACCGGGACAACTAATGAAAAACTGTTTTTT
.,TRBJ2-3,TRBV5-1,.,CASSLEGHSDTQYF,TGCGCCAGCAGCTTGGAGGGACATTCAGATACGCAGTATTTT
.,TRBJ1-3,TRBV27,TRBD1,CASSLGQGARNTIYF,TGTGCCAGCAGTTTAGGACAGGGGGCGAGAAACACCATATATTTT
.,TRBJ1-4,TRBV19,.,CASSIGGATNEKLFF,TGTGCCAGTAGTATAGGAGGGGCAACTAATGAAAAACTGTTTTTT
.,TRBJ2-7,TRBV4-2,.,CASSPRSAPISYEQYF,TGTGCCAGCAGCCCCCGGTCTGCCCCCATTTCATACGAGCAGTACTTC
.,TRBJ2-7,TRBV5-1,TRBD2,CASSPGLAGSSSYEQYF,TGCGCCAGCAGCCCGGGACTAGCGGGCTCTAGCTCCTACGAGCAGTACTTC
.,TRBJ2-7,TRBV27,TRBD1,CASRPGQAVYEQYF,TGTGCCAGCAGACCGGGACAGGCGGTCTACGAGCAGTACTTC
.,TRBJ1-5,TRBV18,.,CASSPDSGSQPQHF,TGTGCCAGCTCGCCGGACTCCGGGAGTCAGCCCCAGCATTTT
few,TRBJ1-1,TRBV9,.,CASSVGEAGFPPGAFF,TGTGCCAGCAGCGTAGGAGAGGCAGGGTTTCCACCCGGGGCTTTCTTT
.,TRBJ1-6,TRBV6-1,TRBD1,CASSEQGVSYNSPLHF,TGTGCCAGCAGTGAGCAGGGGGTCTCCTATAATTCACCCCTCCACTTT
once,TRBJ1-5,TRBV5-6,.,CASSLGQRNQPQHF,TGTGCCAGCAGCTTGGGGCAGAGAAATCAGCCCCAGCATTTT
.,TRBJ1-2,TRBV19,.,CASSPGTSGYTF,TGTGCCAGTAGTCCCGGGACATCCGGCTACACCTTC